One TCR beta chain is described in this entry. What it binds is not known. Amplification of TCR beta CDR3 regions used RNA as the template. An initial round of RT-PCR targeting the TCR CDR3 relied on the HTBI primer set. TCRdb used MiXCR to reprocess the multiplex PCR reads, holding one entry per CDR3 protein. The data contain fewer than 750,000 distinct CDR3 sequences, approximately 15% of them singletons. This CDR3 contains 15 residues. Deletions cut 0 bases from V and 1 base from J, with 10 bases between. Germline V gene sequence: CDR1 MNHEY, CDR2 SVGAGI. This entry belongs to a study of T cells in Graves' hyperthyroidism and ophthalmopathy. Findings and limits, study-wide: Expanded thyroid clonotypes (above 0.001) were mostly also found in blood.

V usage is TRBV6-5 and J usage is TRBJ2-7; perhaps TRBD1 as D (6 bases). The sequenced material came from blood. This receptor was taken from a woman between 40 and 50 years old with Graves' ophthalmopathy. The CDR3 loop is CASSYSARGSYEQYF. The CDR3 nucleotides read TGTGCCAGCAGTTACTCGGCCAGGGGTTCCTACGAGCAGTACTTC.